Presented here are 21 T cell receptor beta chains from one specimen sequenced in a study of T cells in Graves' hyperthyroidism and ophthalmopathy. Researchers took RNA transcripts and amplified the TCR beta CDR3 regions from them. The study used the HTBI primer set for a first-round RT-PCR of the TCR CDR3. TCRdb reanalysed the multiplex PCR reads using MiXCR and keeps one entry per CDR3 protein. The sample contains about 290,000 distinct CDR3 sequences, approximately 13% of which appear only once. The material sequenced was blood. The receptors here all came from a woman in her 40s with Graves' hyperthyroidism.

The sample holds a few counts of this clonotype. V is TRBV25-1 and J is TRBJ2-5; a possible D gene is TRBD2 (5 bases). Trimming shortened V by 4 bases and J by 5 bases, and 23 bases separated the two germline ends. This CDR3 spans 17 amino acids. Germline V gene sequence: CDR1 MGHDK, CDR2 SYGVNS. CDR3 amino acids: CASSAYSVGVPRETQYF. DNA for the CDR3: TGTGCCAGCAGTGCTTATAGCGTGGGAGTGCCTCGGGAGACCCAGTACTTC. Full variable domain (remainder filled in from reference TRBV25-1 and TRBJ2-5): EADIYQTPRYLVIGTGKKITLECSQTMGHDKMYWYQQDPGMELHLIHYSYGVNSTEKGDLSSESTVSRIRTEHFPLTLESARPSHTSQYLCASSAYSVGVPRETQYFGPGTRLLVL.

At least ten counts were recorded for this clonotype. V and J are TRBV30 and TRBJ1-1; D unclear. The ends were cut back, 1 base at V and 0 bases at J, with 12 bases in the middle. CDR3 size: 15 residues. The V gene's germline CDR1 is GTSNPN and CDR2 SVGIG (reference sequence). CDR3 in DNA: TGTGCCTGGAGTGGGCCCCAGCGCCTGAACACTGAAGCTTTCTTT. Translation gives CAWSGPQRLNTEAFF. Variable domain in full (rest from reference TRBV30 and TRBJ1-1): SQTIHQWPATLVQPVGSPLSLECTVEGTSNPNLYWYRQAAGRGLQLLFYSVGIGQISSEVPQNLSASRPQDRQFILSSKKLLLSDSGFYLCAWSGPQRLNTEAFFGQGTRLTVV.

This clonotype occurred a few times. The rearrangement links TRBV19 to TRBJ1-5; 7 bases are a match to TRBD1. V lost 8 bases and J lost 3; bases outside the gene matches: 7. Germline V gene sequence: CDR1 LNHDA, CDR2 SQIVND (reference sequence). CDR3 size: 14 residues. CDR3 in DNA: TGTGCCAGTGGTAGACAGGGACCCAATCAGCCCCAGCATTTT. Translating gives CASGRQGPNQPQHF.

This clonotype showed up many times. The rearrangement joins TRBV20-1 to TRBJ2-7; D possibly corresponds to TRBD2 (5 bases). The CDR3 length is 14 residues. Germline CDR1 reads DFQATT; CDR2 reads SNEGSKA (reference sequence). With 4 bases removed from V and 0 bases from J, the gap between germline ends came to 13 bases. The CDR3 nucleotides read TGCAGTGCTACTGGGGTAGCGAGCTCCTACGAGCAGTACTTC. It encodes CSATGVASSYEQYF.

This rearrangement joins TRBV7-2 to TRBJ2-1; 7 bases are shared with TRBD2. The CDR3 covers 16 residues. Germline lookup yields CDR1 SGHTA and CDR2 FQGNSA. The J segment lost 1 base and the V segment lost 3 bases, leaving 6 bases of the junction unmatched. The CDR3 loop is CASSLQGLPSYNEQFF. In DNA form, the CDR3 reads TGTGCCAGCAGCTTGCAGGGACTACCGTCCTACAATGAGCAGTTCTTC. The variable domain in full, with the rest retrieved from reference TRBV7-2 and TRBJ2-1, is GAGVSQSPSNKVTEKGKDVELRCDPISGHTALYWYRQSLGQGLEFLIYFQGNSAPDKSGLPSDRFSAERTGGSVSTLTIQRTQQEDSAVYLCASSLQGLPSYNEQFFGPGTRLTVL.

This clonotype was picked up many times. The rearrangement uses TRBV2 and TRBJ2-3; 14 bases are a match to TRBD2. The CDR3 is made up of 16 amino acids. V gave up 3 bases and J gave up 14 bases; unmatched junction bases: 13. Germline lookup yields CDR1 SNHLY and CDR2 FYNNEI. CDR3 sequence: CASSEFSGTSGRHWYF. CDR3 nucleotide sequence: TGTGCCAGCAGTGAGTTCTCCGGGACTAGCGGGAGACACTGGTATTTT.

This clonotype showed up many times. J is TRBJ2-7 and V is TRBV20-1, with 14 bases identical to TRBD2. Germline CDR1 and CDR2: DFQATT and SNEGSKA (reference sequence). Germline trimming cut 6 bases from V and 3 bases from J; bases unmatched to any gene: 4. The CDR3 loop spans 14 amino acids. This CDR3 is CSAGTSGSSYEQYF. The DNA for the CDR3 is TGCAGTGCGGGGACTAGCGGGAGTAGCTACGAGCAGTACTTC.

The rearrangement joins TRBV18 to TRBJ2-3, with D unclear. Germline CDR1 is KGHSH and CDR2 is LQKENI. The V end lost 4 bases, the J end lost 1 base, and 12 bases lay between the germline ends. This CDR3 comprises 15 residues. The CDR3 coding sequence is TGTGCCAGCTCACGGTCCCTAGAAGGCACAGATACGCAGTATTTT. This translates into CASSRSLEGTDTQYF.

This clonotype was seen at least ten times. For the CDR3, the DNA is TGTGCCAGCAGCGTAGTTGGGAGCGCAGATACGCAGTATTTT. This translates into CASSVVGSADTQYF. The chain is built from TRBV9 and TRBJ2-3, with a weak D call TRBD2 (5 bases). Trimming removed 0 bases at V and 4 bases at J, with 9 bases between. The CDR3 spans 14 residues. CDR1 SGDLS and CDR2 YYNGEE come from the germline V gene.

This clonotype came up many times. This chain joins TRBV5-1 and TRBJ2-7; TRBD2 aligns across 8 bases. Germline lookup yields CDR1 SGHRS and CDR2 YFSETQ. This CDR3 comprises 13 residues. After removal of 4 bases from V and 7 bases from J, the junction contained 7 bases not matched to a gene. The CDR3 bases are TGCGCCAGCAGCCCAGGACTAGCTGATGAGCAGTACTTC. This gives the protein CASSPGLADEQYF.

In its sample, this clonotype was seen many times. CDR3 nucleotides: TGCAGTGTTGAAGCGGGGAGCCCCTACAATGAGCAGTTCTTC. It specifies CSVEAGSPYNEQFF. The chain uses TRBV20-1 and TRBJ2-1; TRBD2 aligns across 7 bases. Germline CDR1 and CDR2: DFQATT and SNEGSKA (reference sequence). Losses at the gene ends were 7 bases for V and 2 bases for J; bases not matched to a gene: 8. The CDR3 sequence is 14 residues long.

This clonotype was observed many times. The V gene is TRBV11-2, the J gene TRBJ2-5; D is perhaps TRBD1 (6 bases). V was shortened by 4 bases and J by 7 bases, with 22 bases between the two germline ends. The CDR3 runs 16 residues. CDR1 and CDR2 from the germline V gene are SGHAT and FQNNGV. The DNA of the CDR3 is TGTGCCAGCAGCTCACCCGAAACAGGGAGTCTTGGGACCCAGTACTTC. Its protein is CASSSPETGSLGTQYF.

The sample holds many counts of this clonotype. V is TRBV29-1 and J is TRBJ2-1, with D maybe TRBD2 (6 bases). CDR1 is SQVTM, CDR2 ANQGSEA, per germline. This CDR3 comprises 15 residues. With 0 bases removed from V and 3 bases from J, the gap between germline ends came to 12 bases. CDR3 sequence (DNA): TGCAGCGTTGAAGACGGCGGGGAGGACTACAATGAGCAGTTCTTC. It encodes CSVEDGGEDYNEQFF.

The chain recombines TRBV28 with TRBJ1-1; maybe TRBD1 (5 bases). The CDR3 totals 16 residues. Germline V gives CDR1 MDHEN, CDR2 SYDVKM. V lost 7 bases to trimming and J lost 0 bases, with 18 bases between them. CDR3 bases: TGTGCCAGCACCCCCGGGGCAGGCACTATGAACACTGAAGCTTTCTTT. As protein: CASTPGAGTMNTEAFF.

In its sample, this clonotype was seen many times. The chain uses TRBV29-1 and TRBJ1-1, with unresolved D. The CDR3 length is 12 residues. CDR1 and CDR2 from the germline V gene are SQVTM and ANQGSEA. The CDR3 spells CSFEQAGTEAFF. The CDR3 region has the DNA TGCAGTTTTGAGCAGGCGGGGACTGAAGCTTTCTTT. Full variable domain (rest looked up from reference TRBV29-1 and TRBJ1-1): SAVISQKPSRDICQRGTSLTIQCQVDSQVTMMFWYRQQPGQSLTLIATANQGSEATYESGFVIDKFPISRPNLTFSTLTVSNMSPEDSSIYLCSFEQAGTEAFFGQGTRLTVV.

This chain's CDR3 is CASSYSGTGAPEQYF. Here the CDR3 DNA reads TGTGCCAGCAGTTACTCTGGGACAGGGGCCCCCGAGCAGTACTTC. The V call is TRBV6-5, the J call TRBJ2-7; 10 positions agree with TRBD1. Germline V CDR1 and CDR2: MNHEY, SVGAGI. With 0 bases clipped from V and 6 bases from J, the junction kept 5 bases outside the gene matches. The CDR3 is made up of 15 amino acids.

This chain uses TRBV3-1 with TRBJ1-2; D unclear. Germline V gene lookup returns CDR1 LGHDT and CDR2 YNNKEL (reference sequence). Trimming cost V 1 base and J 14 bases, with 23 bases left between them. This CDR3 contains 15 residues. The CDR3 DNA sequence: TGTGCCAGCAGCCAAGTCTACGCGCTTCCCTCGGAAGAAACCTTC. This gives the protein CASSQVYALPSEETF.

The chain uses TRBV30 and TRBJ2-2; weak D call: TRBD1 (6 bases). CDR1 is GTSNPN, CDR2 SVGIG, per germline (reference sequence). This CDR3 is built from 16 residues. V dropped 6 bases and J dropped 0 bases, with 17 bases sitting between them. Here the CDR3 reads CACQLFRGANTGELFF. CDR3 coding DNA: TGTGCCTGCCAACTATTCAGGGGTGCGAACACCGGGGAGCTGTTTTTT.

In its sample, this clonotype was seen many times. V usage is TRBV20-1 and J usage is TRBJ2-5; the D gene is possibly TRBD2 (6 bases). Germline CDR1 is DFQATT and CDR2 is SNEGSKA (reference sequence). The CDR3 runs to 13 residues. V lost 4 bases and J 2 bases, leaving 11 bases between the germline ends. The chain's CDR3 is CSANSGTQETQYF. The CDR3 DNA reads TGCAGTGCTAACTCCGGGACTCAAGAGACCCAGTACTTC.

There are a few counts of this clonotype. This chain joins TRBV28 and TRBJ1-6, with D unresolved. This CDR3 spans 16 amino acids. V lost 5 bases and J 9 bases, leaving 20 bases between the germline ends. The germline V gene encodes CDR1 MDHEN and CDR2 SYDVKM. The CDR3 bases are TGTGCCAGCAGTCCGACGCAAACGGTTCTAAGTTCACCCCTCCACTTT. Amino acids: CASSPTQTVLSSPLHF.

The V gene is TRBV4-1, the J gene TRBJ1-1; no reliable D call. Germline CDR1 reads MGHRA; CDR2 reads YSYEKL. There are 15 residues in the CDR3. V lost 4 bases to trimming and J lost 1 base, with 13 bases between them. The CDR3 region has the DNA TGCGCCAGCAGCCTTATAGGTCTAAGGAACACTGAAGCTTTCTTT. Amino acids: CASSLIGLRNTEAFF.